This T cell receptor beta chain was found in a study of T cells in Graves' hyperthyroidism and ophthalmopathy (dated by TCRdb to the late 2010s). Looking at the study overall: Peripheral blood was sampled at the time of initial diagnosis, prior to any treatment. According to the paper, TCR Vbeta CDR3 sequencing was carried out on roughly 130 peripheral blood samples, which came from more than 40 ophthalmopathy, about 75 hyperthyroidism and 17 progressor patients. After blood sampling, hyperthyroidism patients were treated with methimazole at a starting dose of 30 mg daily, and ophthalmopathy patients were treated with high-dose intravenous methylprednisolone. To identify distinguishing TCR V-J signatures, a discovery cohort of 90 to 100 patients was used, comprising 43 with Graves' ophthalmopathy and some 57 with stable Graves' hyperthyroidism. Prospective prediction of ophthalmopathy was tested in an independent validation cohort consisting of fewer than 20 hyperthyroidism patients and more than 15 patients who later progressed to ophthalmopathy. The study also compared thyroid tissue and blood T-cell repertoires from several Graves' hyperthyroidism patients. For training and testing, the 110 or so patients in the discovery cohort were randomly divided in a 7:3 ratio.

TCR beta CDR3 regions were amplified from RNA transcripts. The first round of RT-PCR for the TCR CDR3 was performed with the HTBI primer set and the Qiagen OneStep RT-PCR kit. Libraries were constructed in a second round of multiplex PCR, after which size selection and purification were performed. Sequencing of the libraries was done on an Illumina HiSeq2000 using paired-end 100 bp reads. The authors' analysis ran thus. SOAPnuke was used to process the raw data, throwing out any read that contained adapters or uncalled bases, had a mean Phred below 15, or lacked an exact constant-primer or identifier match. COPE v1.2.5 was used to merge high-quality paired reads, and clonotypes were defined as unique nucleotide sequences. Clonotypes were aligned to IMGT TRBV, TRBD and TRBJ reference segments using MiTCR v1.1. Only V-J combinations with frequency above 0.0001, covering approximately 99% of repertoires, were analysed. A TCS score was defined as the ratio between F50 (clonal expansion) and ExV (chaos), using BLOSUM62-based TCRdist between CDR3 peptides within each V-J. Welch's t-statistics and random forest reduced roughly 540 V-J features to under 15, which were used in a naive Bayes classifier (R e1071). Using fastp trimming at Q25 and MiXCR clonotype assembly, TCRdb reanalyzed the public sequencing data and kept in-frame beta chains. When rows share a CDR3 protein, they turn into one entry using the most common DNA and genes. These V and J calls rely on TCRdb rather than the paper's analysis. The table for this sample lists around 200,000 distinct CDR3 sequences; around 16% of them were counted only once. The top ten hold around 47% of the sample.

In regard to this clonotype: Its antigen remains unidentified. No base quality information exists; no much larger clone differs at one position.

A patient counted as having stable Graves' hyperthyroidism if no progression to ophthalmopathy occurred over 18 months of follow-up. Hyperthyroidism patients were aged 18 to 65 years and newly diagnosed, with disease duration of less than 2 months. Any patient with an uncontrolled infection, another autoimmune disease, pregnancy or lactation was excluded. Diagnoses relied on clinical symptoms, serum thyroxine and TRAb, thyroid ultrasound and orbital computed tomography. PBMCs were separated from under 11 ml of fresh peripheral blood using Ficoll-Paque density gradient centrifugation. Total RNA was extracted using Trizol reagent, and RNA quality was assessed on an Agilent 2100 Bioanalyzer. Overall study results and their limits: Most expanded thyroid clonotypes (frequency above 0.001) were also found in blood, which suggests that blood repertoires may mirror thyroid immune responses. Sample size was not statistically predetermined, and investigators were not blinded to group allocation. In validation, progression to ophthalmopathy was predicted by the model with around 71% sensitivity and 72% to 85% specificity, a median of around 6.5 months before onset. A model built on a 13 V-J signature distinguished ophthalmopathy from stable hyperthyroidism, reaching 85% to 90% sensitivity and about 81% specificity in cross-validation and 80%/75% in testing.

CDR1 and CDR2 are read off the germline V gene as SQVTM and ANQGSEA. The CDR3 runs 11 amino acids, cysteine and phenylalanine included. Only CDR3 DNA is held: 33 bases, read in frame from base 1. V loses 8 bases of germline sequence and J loses 4 bases, and the interval between the two ends is 11 bases. The TCR comes from a man aged 40-55 years with Graves' hyperthyroidism. Sequenced material: blood. The chain couples TRBV29-1 to TRBJ1-2; a confident D gene designation cannot be given. The CDR3 reads as follows: CSLRVSYGYTF. The base sequence is TGCAGCCTTCGGGTTTCCTATGGCTACACCTTC.